This T cell receptor (beta chain) was sequenced for a study of CXCR3-negative and CXCR3-positive naive CD8 T cells. A remark on this clonotype: Its antigen is as yet unknown.

General study findings and limits: A higher hydrophobicity marked the TRB CDR3s of CXCR3-positive naive cells versus CXCR3-negative naive cells. The level of CXCR3 expression partially decreased after cryopreservation; the majority of assays used fresh PBMCs. Sequencing showed both naive subsets with comparably high diversity, and memory CD8+ cells much lower.

The CD45RO-CCR7+CD27+CD95- phenotype denoted naive CD8+ T cells. Preparation of TRB cDNA libraries relied on 5' RACE carrying UMI labels. TCRdb processed the 5' RACE reads again and assigns one entry to each CDR3 protein, with no DNA. The listing records roughly 110,000 distinct CDR3 sequences. The CDR3 totals 15 residues. Germline CDR1 LGHNA, CDR2 YSLEER. This chain connects TRBV4-3 to TRBJ1-1; TCRdb reports TRBD1, a call that lacks DNA to check it against. What was sequenced was naive CXCR3+ CD8+ T cells from blood. The subset here: CD45RO-CCR7+CD27+CD95- naive CD8+ T cells expressing CXCR3 (TNR3+). The TCR sequence derives from a human donor in good health. Some clones in this sample may be carry-over from other donors' samples. CDR3 in amino acids: CASGQGEQGYTEAFF.